A selection of T cell receptor beta chains follows, all from one sample in a study of blood T cell repertoires in COVID-19. Repertoires were generated with immunoSEQ multiplex PCR, while TCRdb's copy carries only in-frame clones and drops some. The profile shows roughly 32,000 clones, 80% to 90% of them singletons. The sequencing sample was made of peripheral blood. These receptors were collected from a man aged 55-75 years with active COVID-19. Each CDR3 is given with its conserved first and last residue. Each record gives: clone size, V gene, D gene, CDR3 protein. D genes are given only for firm matches. Clone size appears in some rows only: once, few, many, or a class for an expanded clone.

size: .
V: TRBV6-6
D: TRBD1
CDR3: CASSYSRGEAFF

size: .
V: TRBV9
D: TRBD2
CDR3: CASSVGAGGSSYNEQFF

size: .
V: TRBV2
D: TRBD1
CDR3: CASSALSGTGGRGYTF

size: .
V: TRBV7-8
D: .
CDR3: CASSFSRGNEQYF

size: .
V: TRBV29-1
D: .
CDR3: CSVSADSYEQYF

size: .
V: TRBV21-1
D: .
CDR3: CASHRVQVRYEQYF

size: few
V: TRBV5-1
D: .
CDR3: CASSLDTSYEQYF

size: once
V: TRBV2
D: TRBD1
CDR3: CATDRGRNTEAFF

size: .
V: TRBV3-1/TRBV3-2
D: .
CDR3: CASSPGTVGYEQYF

size: .
V: TRBV5-1
D: TRBD1
CDR3: CASSAGQEYTGELFF

size: .
V: TRBV7-2
D: .
CDR3: CASSSLASNTGELFF

size: .
V: TRBV7-6
D: .
CDR3: CASSPRGSAGQETQYF

size: .
V: TRBV7-2
D: TRBD1
CDR3: CASRRSGTGDAGELFF

size: few
V: TRBV5-6
D: .
CDR3: CASSLREALGPQHF

size: .
V: TRBV6-5
D: TRBD1
CDR3: CASRRDSLGTEAFF

size: .
V: TRBV9
D: .
CDR3: CASSVAGGGLVTDTQYF

size: once
V: TRBV14
D: .
CDR3: CASSPRLGVYGYTF

size: .
V: TRBV12-3/TRBV12-4
D: TRBD2
CDR3: CASRGGDADTQYF

size: .
V: TRBV30
D: .
CDR3: CALSTRGNTIYF